These 19 T cell receptor beta chains were all obtained from the same sample, sequenced in a study of blood T cell repertoires in COVID-19. Assay: immunoSEQ multiplex PCR; the TCRdb copy retains only in-frame clones and omits some. The sample comprises some 150,000 clones, around four fifths of which are singletons, and 2.5% to 3% rests with the top ten. The specimen sequenced was peripheral blood. The receptors stem from a woman aged 40 to 49 with active or convalescent COVID-19.

This rearrangement joins TRBV4-3 to TRBJ2-7; no definite D call. The ends were cut back, 0 bases at V and 2 bases at J, with 11 bases in the middle. The V gene's germline CDR1 is LGHNA and CDR2 YSLEER. The CDR3 runs to 15 residues. The CDR3 DNA sequence: TGCGCCAGCAGCCAAGATGAAGGCCTAGCCTACGAGCAGTACTTC. It yields the protein CASSQDEGLAYEQYF.

V and J are TRBV10-3 and TRBJ2-3, with 7 bases fitting TRBD2. CDR1 and CDR2 from the germline V gene are ENHRY and SYGVKD. Unmatched junction bases numbered 6, after V lost 6 bases and J lost 0 bases. The CDR3 covers 15 residues. The CDR3 protein is CAIREGGGSTDTQYF. Here the CDR3 DNA reads TGTGCCATCAGGGAAGGCGGGGGTAGCACAGATACGCAGTATTTT.

This clone was detected a few times. The chain has TRBV6-5 and TRBJ1-6; a possible D gene is TRBD1 (6 bases). The germline V gene encodes CDR1 MNHEY and CDR2 SVGAGI. Trimming pared 7 bases from V and 13 bases from J, leaving 20 bases between. CDR3 size: 14 residues. CDR3 region: CASTDGQGYFPLHF. CDR3 nucleotide sequence: TGTGCCAGCACCGACGGGCAGGGGTATTTTCCCCTCCACTTT.

Only one count was recorded for this clone. The J gene is TRBJ1-6, the V gene TRBV19; D not certain. V shed 9 bases and J shed 0 bases, with 27 bases lying between them. The germline CDR1 and CDR2 sequences are LNHDA and SQIVND (reference sequence). CDR3 length: 20 residues. Here the CDR3 reads CARRTVSRVSRSSYNSPLHF. CDR3 nucleotides: TGTGCCAGACGTACCGTGAGCCGGGTTTCGCGGAGCTCCTATAATTCACCCCTCCACTTT. Complete variable domain (other parts from reference TRBV19 and TRBJ1-6): DGGITQSPKYLFRKEGQNVTLSCEQNLNHDAMYWYRQDPGQGLRLIYYSQIVNDFQKGDIAEGYSVSREKKESFPLTVTSAQKNPTAFYLCARRTVSRVSRSSYNSPLHFGNGTRLTVT.

The chain uses TRBV11-2 and TRBJ2-1, with 9 bases aligning to TRBD1. The V and J ends lost 4 bases and 8 bases, in that order; junction bases with no gene match: 12. CDR1 is SGHAT and CDR2 is FQNNGV in the germline V gene. This CDR3 has 16 amino acids. Here the CDR3 DNA reads TGTGCCAGCAGCTCTCTCCAGGGACAGGGTAACGATGAGCAGTTCTTC. Amino acids: CASSSLQGQGNDEQFF.

CDR3 in amino acids: CASSIVTGGYEQYF. CDR3 DNA: TGTGCCAGTAGTATAGTCACAGGGGGATACGAGCAGTACTTC. The chain links TRBV19 to TRBJ2-7; 8 bases are a match to TRBD1. This CDR3 contains 14 residues. J was trimmed by 4 bases and V by 1 base; bases with no gene match: 3. In germline, CDR1 is LNHDA, CDR2 SQIVND (reference sequence).

The chain has TRBV9 and TRBJ2-7; D is uncertain. CDR1 is SGDLS, CDR2 YYNGEE, per germline. The CDR3 totals 12 residues. V dropped 0 bases and J dropped 6 bases, with 7 bases sitting between them. CDR3 DNA sequence: TGTGCCAGCAGCGTAGTATCCGGCGAGCAGTACTTC. Its protein product is CASSVVSGEQYF.

This chain links TRBV3-1 (or the pseudogene TRBV3-2) with TRBJ1-2; TRBD1 is a possible D gene (6 bases). The germline gives CDR1 LGHDT, CDR2 YNNKEL (reference sequence). This CDR3 has 14 residues. V was shortened by 0 bases and J by 4 bases, with 9 bases between the two germline ends. CDR3 protein: CASSQDTGIYGYTF. CDR3 in DNA: TGTGCCAGCAGCCAAGATACAGGGATCTATGGCTACACCTTC.

This rearrangement joins TRBV14 to TRBJ2-2; tentative D call: TRBD2 (5 bases). Trimming stripped 2 bases from V and 3 bases from J, with 13 bases between. The CDR3 has 16 amino acids. Germline V gene data show CDR1 as SGHDN and CDR2 as FVKESK. The CDR3 bases are TGTGCCAGCAGCCAAAACCCACGGCGGGACACCGGGGAGCTGTTTTTT. Its protein is CASSQNPRRDTGELFF.

This clone was seen only once. The chain employs TRBV18 and TRBJ2-1; 9 nucleotides match TRBD1. Germline values: CDR1 KGHSH, CDR2 LQKENI. The V gene end was trimmed by 3 bases and the J gene end by 7 bases; junction bases not matched to a gene: 10. The length of the CDR3 is 16 residues. The CDR3 bases are TGTGCCAGCTCACCCATGGGACAGGGTGTGGGTAATGAGCAGTTCTTC. It encodes CASSPMGQGVGNEQFF.

The chain joins TRBV15 to TRBJ1-3, with TRBD1 identical over 7 bases. The CDR3 runs to 14 residues. V trimming: 1 base; J trimming: 8 bases; junction bases outside the gene matches: 5. Germline V gene lookup returns CDR1 LNHNV and CDR2 YYDKDF (reference sequence). The CDR3 loop is CATSRGGTADTIYF. The CDR3 coding sequence is TGTGCCACCAGCAGAGGAGGGACAGCAGACACCATATATTTT.

V and J are TRBV27 and TRBJ1-5; D possibly corresponds to TRBD1 (6 bases). Deletions cut 0 bases from V and 0 bases from J, with 18 bases between. CDR3 length: 19 residues. Germline V gives CDR1 MNHEY, CDR2 SMNVEV (reference sequence). CDR3 amino acids: CASSLSIAGTPYSNQPQHF. For the CDR3, the DNA is TGTGCCAGCAGTTTATCGATCGCTGGGACACCTTATAGCAATCAGCCCCAGCATTTT.

V and J are TRBV9 and TRBJ2-7; 9 bases are shared with TRBD2. The V gene's germline CDR1 is SGDLS and CDR2 YYNGEE. The junction had 4 bases not matched to a gene; V was cut back by 3 bases and J by 0 bases. CDR3 length equals 15 residues. The CDR3 DNA reads as TGTGCCAGCAGCGGAGATAGCGGGAGCTCCTACGAGCAGTACTTC. It encodes CASSGDSGSSYEQYF.

The chain employs TRBV5-4 and TRBJ1-2; D might be TRBD1 (6 bases). CDR3 length equals 16 residues. Trimming left V 0 bases short and J 4 bases short, with 16 bases between. Looked up from germline, CDR1 is SGHNT and CDR2 is YYREEE (reference sequence). The CDR3 DNA sequence: TGTGCCAGCAGCTTGGCCCAGAACAGGGTCGGCTATGGCTACACCTTC. It specifies CASSLAQNRVGYGYTF.

This chain joins TRBV12-2 and TRBJ2-7; the table assigns TRBD2, which was not confirmed against the DNA. TRBV12-2 is a pseudogene locus. This CDR3 comprises 16 residues. The CDR3 nucleotides are TGTGCAAGTCGCCCCCGAACCCCACTAGGGCTCTACGAGCAGTACTTC. It encodes CASRPRTPLGLYEQYF.

The V and J genes are TRBV6-5 and TRBJ2-7; D may be TRBD1 (6 bases). The CDR3 runs 15 residues. Germline CDR1 is MNHEY and CDR2 is SVGAGI. With 6 bases removed from V and 0 bases from J, the gap between germline ends came to 15 bases. The CDR3 DNA follows: TGTGCCAGCAGCTTTGGACAGCGGAGCTCCTACGAGCAGTACTTC. It is translated as CASSFGQRSSYEQYF.

The count of this clone is one. The rearrangement links TRBV7-9 to TRBJ2-5, with 7 bases fitting TRBD1. The CDR3 spans 15 residues. The germline CDR1 and CDR2 sequences are SEHNR and FQNEAQ (reference sequence). V trimming: 7 bases; J trimming: 3 bases; junction bases outside the gene matches: 11. CDR3: CASMGRGRREETQYF. The CDR3 region has the DNA TGTGCCAGCATGGGTAGGGGGCGCCGAGAAGAGACCCAGTACTTC.

This rearrangement joins TRBV5-1 to TRBJ2-3; TRBD1 matches 9 bases. Germline CDR1 and CDR2: SGHRS and YFSETQ. The CDR3 length is 16 residues. The ends lost 0 bases at V and 4 bases at J; junction bases unmatched: 6. The CDR3 coding sequence is TGCGCCAGCAGCTTGGGTACAGGGGGCTGGTCAGATACGCAGTATTTT. Translated, it gives CASSLGTGGWSDTQYF.

The J gene is TRBJ1-6, the V gene TRBV19; 7 bases are a match to TRBD1. The CDR3 spans 14 residues. Unmatched junction bases numbered 3, after V lost 3 bases and J lost 7 bases. Germline loops: CDR1 LNHDA, CDR2 SQIVND (reference sequence). CDR3 sequence (DNA): TGTGCCAGTAGTATGGGGGGACAGAATTCACCCCTCCACTTT. Encoded protein: CASSMGGQNSPLHF.